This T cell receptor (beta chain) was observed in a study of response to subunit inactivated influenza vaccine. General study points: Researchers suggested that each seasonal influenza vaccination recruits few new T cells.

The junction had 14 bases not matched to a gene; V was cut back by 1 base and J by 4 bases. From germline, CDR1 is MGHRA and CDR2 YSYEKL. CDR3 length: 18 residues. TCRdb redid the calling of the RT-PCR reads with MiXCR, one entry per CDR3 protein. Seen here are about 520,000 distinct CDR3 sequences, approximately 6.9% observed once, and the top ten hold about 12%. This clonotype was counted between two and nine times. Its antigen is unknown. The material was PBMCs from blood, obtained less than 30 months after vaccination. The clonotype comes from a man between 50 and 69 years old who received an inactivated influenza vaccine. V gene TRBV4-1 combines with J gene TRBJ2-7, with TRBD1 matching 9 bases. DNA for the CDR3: TGCGCCAGCAGCCAAGTAATCTCCGGGACAGGGAATGGATACGAGCAGTACTTC. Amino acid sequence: CASSQVISGTGNGYEQYF.